The next 8 T cell receptor beta chains were all read from a single sample in a study of patients and donors after allogeneic stem cell transplantation. Each CDR3 protein gets one entry after TCRdb re-called the RT-PCR reads with MiXCR. The table includes 80,000 to 90,000 distinct CDR3 sequences, under 50% detected once. The sequenced material came from blood, either unsorted or a sorted T cell fraction (not recorded which). These receptors all stem from a human donor who was either an allogeneic HSCT recipient or a stem cell or donor lymphocyte infusion donor (not recorded which). It is not recorded whose cells these are; they may come from a transplant donor.

This chain connects TRBV6-2 or TRBV6-3 to TRBJ2-7, with D possibly matching TRBD2 (6 bases). The V gene's germline CDR1 is MNHEY and CDR2 SVGEGT. Trimming took 0 bases from V and 3 from J, leaving 18 bases between them. The CDR3 is 17 amino acids. CDR3 residues: CASSYSIKEGTYYEQYF. The DNA for the CDR3 is TGTGCCAGCAGTTACTCGATTAAGGAGGGAACGTACTACGAGCAGTACTTC.

The chain uses TRBV5-5 and TRBJ1-5, with 9 bases aligning to TRBD1. In germline, CDR1 is SGHKS, CDR2 YYEKEE (reference sequence). V shed 2 bases, J shed 6 bases, and the junction held 6 bases outside the gene matches. This CDR3 has 15 residues. The CDR3 DNA reads as TGTGCCAGCAGCTTAGCGACAGGGGGAATTCAGCCCCAGCATTTT. Translated: CASSLATGGIQPQHF.

This chain joins TRBV24-1 and TRBJ1-2; the D gene is possibly TRBD1 (6 bases). The germline gives CDR1 KGHDR, CDR2 SFDVKD. Trimming removed 0 bases at V and 8 bases at J, with 12 bases between. The CDR3 sequence is 14 residues long. The CDR3 here is CATSDLMGAGGYTF. CDR3 DNA: TGTGCCACCAGTGATTTGATGGGGGCGGGCGGCTACACCTTC.

As regards this clonotype: One end of the junction does not line up with germline, which may come from a read error. The V gene is TRBV7-8, the J gene TRBJ1-6; no firm D call. The CDR3 loop spans 14 amino acids. The germline CDR1 and CDR2 sequences are SGHVS and FQNEAQ. CDR3 nucleotide sequence: TGTGCCAGCGGCTTAGAGGTTCCTAATTCACCCCTCCACTTT. Translated, it gives CASGLEVPNSPLHF.

This clonotype was detected once. V usage is TRBV7-2 and J usage is TRBJ2-2; TRBD2 matches at 10 bases. The CDR3 spans 15 residues. CDR1 is SGHTA and CDR2 is FQGNSA in the germline V gene. With V trimmed by 9 bases and J by 3 bases, 7 bases remained unmatched. For the CDR3, the DNA is TGTGCCAGTATGCGGGGGACTAGCGACACCGGGGAGCTGTTTTTT. Its translation is CASMRGTSDTGELFF.

J is TRBJ1-5 and V is TRBV6-2 or TRBV6-3; maybe TRBD1 (5 bases). The V end lost 6 bases, the J end lost 4 bases, and 16 bases lay between the germline ends. CDR3 length equals 15 residues. Germline V lookup: CDR1 MNHEY, CDR2 SVGEGT. The CDR3 coding sequence is TGTGCCAGCAGCCGACCGAGGGGCCTAAATCAGCCCCAGCATTTT. Encoded protein: CASSRPRGLNQPQHF.

Concerning this clonotype: A junction end diverges from the germline sequence, so it may reflect a read error. This chain joins TRBV4-2 and TRBJ1-5; 8 positions match TRBD1. The CDR3 loop spans 12 amino acids. From germline, CDR1 is LGHNA and CDR2 YNFKEQ. This chain's CDR3 is CAGRGPNQPQHF. The CDR3 nucleotides read TGTGCCGGCAGGGGGCCCAATCAGCCCCAGCATTTT.

The table lists this clonotype with a few counts. The chain carries TRBV7-6 and TRBJ1-3, with D unresolved. Germline-derived CDR1 and CDR2 are SGHVS and FNYEAQ. The CDR3 is made up of 16 amino acids. Trimming removed 3 bases from V and 0 bases from J, with 12 bases in between. The CDR3 region has the DNA TGTGCCAGCAGCTTCAGCCAGGCCTTCTCTGGAAACACCATATATTTT. Its translation is CASSFSQAFSGNTIYF.